One and the same sample provided the 3 T cell receptor beta chains below, sequenced in a study of blood T cell repertoires in COVID-19. Clones were sequenced by immunoSEQ multiplex PCR, and TCRdb holds only the in-frame ones, with some missing. This table holds fewer than 350,000 clones, approximately 85% found once. Material for sequencing was PBMCs or T cells enriched from blood (not recorded which). The receptor source for this set is a man aged 25 to 40 who had recovered from COVID-19.

This clone was picked up many times. The chain links TRBV6-4 to TRBJ2-3, with 9 bases aligning to TRBD2. V was clipped by 3 bases and J by 2 bases; unmatched bases: 6. The CDR3 is 16 residues long. Germline V gives CDR1 MRHNA, CDR2 SNTAGT. The CDR3 sequence is CASSEQAGGPTDTQYF. The CDR3 region has the DNA TGTGCCAGCAGTGAGCAAGCGGGGGGACCCACAGATACGCAGTATTTT.

V usage is TRBV9 and J usage is TRBJ2-7; tentatively, D is TRBD2 (7 bases). This CDR3 is 14 amino acids long. V shed 0 bases and J shed 4 bases, with 11 bases lying between them. Germline V CDR1 and CDR2: SGDLS, YYNGEE. CDR3 DNA: TGTGCCAGCAGCGTAGCGGGGGGCCCTTACGAGCAGTACTTC. It specifies CASSVAGGPYEQYF. The complete variable domain, with remaining parts taken from reference TRBV9 and TRBJ2-7, reads DSGVTQTPKHLITATGQRVTLRCSPRSGDLSVYWYQQSLDQGLQFLIQYYNGEERAKGNILERFSAQQFPDLHSELNLSSLELGDSALYFCASSVAGGPYEQYFGPGTRLTVT.

This rearrangement joins TRBV5-5 to TRBJ2-1, with D perhaps matching TRBD2 (5 bases). V lost 4 bases to trimming and J lost 4 bases, with 9 bases between them. The germline CDR1 and CDR2 sequences are SGHKS and YYEKEE (reference sequence). CDR3 length: 13 amino acids. CDR3 sequence: CASSRDPYNEQFF. In DNA form, the CDR3 reads TGTGCCAGCAGCCGGGATCCGTACAATGAGCAGTTCTTC.